These 12 T cell receptor beta chains came from one sample sequenced in a study of Graves' ophthalmopathy and Graves' hyperthyroidism. Amplified TCR beta CDR3 regions were obtained using RNA transcripts as template. The first-round RT-PCR employed HTBI primers together with the Qiagen OneStep RT-PCR kit. A multiplex PCR was then performed as the second round. TCRdb redid the calling of the multiplex PCR reads with MiXCR, one entry per CDR3 protein. The sample lists around 1.1 million distinct CDR3 sequences; 36% were seen once. The sequencing sample was made of peripheral blood or thyroid tissue (not recorded which). The origin of the receptors is an adult man with Graves' hyperthyroidism.

This clonotype was counted at least ten times. The gene calls are TRBV7-2 and TRBJ2-7; no clear D gene. Trimming took off 2 bases at V and 5 bases at J, with 10 bases between the two ends. This CDR3 has 13 residues. Germline-derived CDR1 and CDR2 are SGHTA and FQGNSA. CDR3 nucleotides: TGTGCCAGCAGCTTATATACGGTGGACGAGCAGTACTTC. Translating it yields CASSLYTVDEQYF.

This clonotype was found many times. The chain links TRBV7-2 to TRBJ2-7; 12 bases are shared with TRBD2. The CDR3 is made up of 16 amino acids. With V trimmed by 5 bases and J by 4 bases, 9 bases remained unmatched. Germline CDR1 is SGHTA and CDR2 is FQGNSA. The CDR3 here is CASSARASGREYEQYF. CDR3 in DNA: TGTGCCAGCAGCGCGAGGGCTAGCGGGAGGGAGTACGAGCAGTACTTC.

This clonotype was detected ten times or more. This chain uses TRBV7-6 with TRBJ2-2; D not resolved. The length of the CDR3 is 16 residues. Trimming removed 1 base from V and 4 bases from J, with 13 bases in between. Germline values: CDR1 SGHVS, CDR2 FNYEAQ. This CDR3 reads CASSLEGKKGTGELFF. The CDR3 coding sequence is TGTGCCAGCAGCTTAGAAGGGAAAAAAGGCACCGGGGAGCTGTTTTTT.

The chain carries TRBV3-1 and TRBJ1-1; D remains ambiguous. This CDR3 has 13 residues. V lost 0 bases, J lost 6 bases, and 8 bases lay in between. Germline loops: CDR1 LGHDT, CDR2 YNNKEL (reference sequence). CDR3 bases: TGTGCCAGCAGCCAAGAACGACGAGCTGAAGCTTTCTTT. Translated: CASSQERRAEAFF. The full variable domain, its missing parts supplied by reference TRBV3-1 and TRBJ1-1, is DTAVSQTPKYLVTQMGNDKSIKCEQNLGHDTMYWYKQDSKKFLKIMFSYNNKELIINETVPNRFSPKSPDKAHLNLHINSLELGDSAVYFCASSQERRAEAFFGQGTRLTVV.

This clonotype was found a few times. The chain carries TRBV6-5 and TRBJ2-7; D possibly corresponds to TRBD1 (6 bases). Germline lookup yields CDR1 MNHEY and CDR2 SVGAGI. The CDR3 runs to 17 residues. Trimming left V 0 bases short and J 5 bases short, with 20 bases between. Here the CDR3 reads CASSYSKGPRGTHEQYF. CDR3 bases: TGTGCCAGCAGTTACTCGAAGGGTCCAAGGGGGACCCACGAGCAGTACTTC.

The CDR3 DNA reads TGTGCCAGCAGGTGGTTGCGGGACAGTCTTTTAAACTATGGCTACACCTTC. It specifies CASRWLRDSLLNYGYTF. V usage is TRBV28 and J usage is TRBJ1-2; 7 bases are a match to TRBD1. The J segment lost 2 bases and the V segment lost 6 bases, leaving 15 bases of the junction unmatched. The germline V gene has CDR1 MDHEN and CDR2 SYDVKM. The CDR3 length is 17 residues.

This clonotype was detected ten times or more. The rearrangement joins TRBV7-9 to TRBJ1-5, with 7 positions matching TRBD1. V shed 4 bases, J shed 1 base, and the junction held 4 bases outside the gene matches. This CDR3 spans 15 amino acids. Germline V CDR1 and CDR2: SEHNR, FQNEAQ (reference sequence). CDR3 DNA: TGTGCCAGCAGCTCTGGACAGGCCAGCAATCAGCCCCAGCATTTT. Amino acid sequence: CASSSGQASNQPQHF.

This clonotype has only a few counts. This rearrangement joins TRBV2 to TRBJ2-7; D remains ambiguous. This CDR3 is built from 12 residues. Germline CDR1 SNHLY, CDR2 FYNNEI. Trimming left V 8 bases short and J 3 bases short, with 11 bases between. The CDR3 nucleotides are TGTGCCAGCGGTTGGGAATACTACGAGCAGTACTTC. It translates to CASGWEYYEQYF.

V and J are TRBV15 and TRBJ2-6; no definite D call. CDR3 length: 15 residues. V lost 4 bases to trimming and J lost 4 bases, with 11 bases between them. Germline CDR1 reads LNHNV; CDR2 reads YYDKDF (reference sequence). The CDR3 is CATSTTPSGANVLTF. The CDR3 nucleotides are TGTGCCACCAGCACCACCCCCTCCGGGGCCAACGTCCTGACTTTC.

The CDR3 loop is CASGGDGELFF. The CDR3 DNA is TGTGCCAGCGGGGGGGACGGGGAGCTGTTTTTT. The genes are TRBV25-1 and TRBJ2-2, with 7 bases that match TRBD2. The CDR3 is 11 residues long. J gave up 7 bases and V 8 bases, and 1 base lay outside the gene matches. From germline, CDR1 is MGHDK and CDR2 SYGVNS.

As to this clonotype: The junction and the germline gene differ at one end; a read error may be behind it. V usage is TRBV5-1 and J usage is TRBJ2-5; D is perhaps TRBD1 (6 bases). This CDR3 is built from 16 residues. Germline V CDR1 and CDR2: SGHRS, YFSETQ. The CDR3 DNA is TGTGCCAGCAGCTTGGCCGCAGGGGATAGGGAGGAGACCCAGTACTTC. This sequence encodes CASSLAAGDREETQYF.

This clonotype came up many times. The chain links TRBV29-1 to TRBJ2-5, with D perhaps assigned TRBD1 or TRBD2 (5 bases each). This CDR3 region has 15 residues. Per germline, CDR1 SQVTM and CDR2 ANQGSEA. V lost 3 bases and J lost 1, with 15 bases in between. This CDR3 reads CSVEGRGPPQETQYF. CDR3 sequence (DNA): TGCAGCGTTGAGGGAAGGGGACCCCCCCAAGAGACCCAGTACTTC.